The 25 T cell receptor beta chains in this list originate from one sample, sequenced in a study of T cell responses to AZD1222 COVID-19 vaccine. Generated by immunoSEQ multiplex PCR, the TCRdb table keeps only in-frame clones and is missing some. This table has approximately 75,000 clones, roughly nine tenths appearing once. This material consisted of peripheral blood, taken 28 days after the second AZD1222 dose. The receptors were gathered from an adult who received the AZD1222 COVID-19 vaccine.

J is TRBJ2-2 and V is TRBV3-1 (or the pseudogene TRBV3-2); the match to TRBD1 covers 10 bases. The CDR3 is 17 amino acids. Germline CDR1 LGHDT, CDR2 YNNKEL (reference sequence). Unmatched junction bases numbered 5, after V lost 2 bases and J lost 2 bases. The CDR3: CASSQLDRGLNTGELFF. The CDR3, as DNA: TGTGCCAGCAGCCAACTCGACAGGGGGCTAAACACCGGGGAGCTGTTTTTT.

The CDR3 protein is CASSERTSGLTMYEQYF. CDR3 DNA: TGTGCCAGCAGTGAGCGGACTAGCGGGTTGACTATGTACGAGCAGTACTTC. This chain connects TRBV27 to TRBJ2-7; TRBD2 agrees at 11 bases. The CDR3 has 17 residues. The J segment lost 4 bases and the V segment lost 5 bases, leaving 13 bases of the junction unmatched. The V gene's germline CDR1 is MNHEY and CDR2 SMNVEV (reference sequence).

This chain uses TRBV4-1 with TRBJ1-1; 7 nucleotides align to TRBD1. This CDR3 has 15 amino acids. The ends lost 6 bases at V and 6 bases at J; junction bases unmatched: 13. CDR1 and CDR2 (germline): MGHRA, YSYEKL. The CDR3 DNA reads TGCGCCAGCAGTACTCTGGGCAGGGGGAAACCTGAAGCTTTCTTT. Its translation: CASSTLGRGKPEAFF.

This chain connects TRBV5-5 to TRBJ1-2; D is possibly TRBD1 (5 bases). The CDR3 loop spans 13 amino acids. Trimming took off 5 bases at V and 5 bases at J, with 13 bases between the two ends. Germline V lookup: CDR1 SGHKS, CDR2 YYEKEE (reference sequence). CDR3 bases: TGTGCCAGCAGGGTGGGACCTCTTTATGGCTACACCTTC. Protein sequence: CASRVGPLYGYTF. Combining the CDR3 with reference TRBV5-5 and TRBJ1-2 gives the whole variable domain DAGVTQSPTHLIKTRGQQVTLRCSPISGHKSVSWYQQVLGQGPQFIFQYYEKEERGRGNFPDRFSARQFPNYSSELNVNALLLGDSALYLCASRVGPLYGYTFGSGTRLTVV.

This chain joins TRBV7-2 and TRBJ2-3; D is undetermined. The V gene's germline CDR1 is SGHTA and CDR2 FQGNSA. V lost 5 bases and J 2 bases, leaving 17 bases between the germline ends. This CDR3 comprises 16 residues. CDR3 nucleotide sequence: TGTGCCAGCAGCGAAAAAGACGCGGCATACACAGATACGCAGTATTTT. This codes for CASSEKDAAYTDTQYF. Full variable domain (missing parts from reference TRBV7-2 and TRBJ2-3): GAGVSQSPSNKVTEKGKDVELRCDPISGHTALYWYRQSLGQGLEFLIYFQGNSAPDKSGLPSDRFSAERTGGSVSTLTIQRTQQEDSAVYLCASSEKDAAYTDTQYFGPGTRLTVL.

The CDR3 DNA sequence: TGTGCCAGCAGTTACTCGAGAGGGCATGAGCAGTACTTC. As protein: CASSYSRGHEQYF. The gene calls are TRBV6-2 or TRBV6-3 and TRBJ2-7; tentatively, D is TRBD2 (5 bases). Between the trimmed V and J ends, which lost 0 bases and 7 bases, there was a span of 10 bases. CDR3 length: 13 amino acids. Germline CDR1 is MNHEY and CDR2 is SVGEGT.

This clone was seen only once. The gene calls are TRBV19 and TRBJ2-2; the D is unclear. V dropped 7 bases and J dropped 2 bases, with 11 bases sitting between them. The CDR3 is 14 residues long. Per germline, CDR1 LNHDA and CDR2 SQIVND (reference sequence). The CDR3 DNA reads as TGTGCCAGTAATGGCCTAGAAAACACCGGGGAGCTGTTTTTT. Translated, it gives CASNGLENTGELFF. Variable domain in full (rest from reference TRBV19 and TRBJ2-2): DGGITQSPKYLFRKEGQNVTLSCEQNLNHDAMYWYRQDPGQGLRLIYYSQIVNDFQKGDIAEGYSVSREKKESFPLTVTSAQKNPTAFYLCASNGLENTGELFFGEGSRLTVL.

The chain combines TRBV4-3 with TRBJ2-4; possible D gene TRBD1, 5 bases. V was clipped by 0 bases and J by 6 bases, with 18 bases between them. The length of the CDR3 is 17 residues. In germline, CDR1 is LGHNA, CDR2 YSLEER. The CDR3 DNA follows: TGCGCCAGCAGCCAAGAGGCGCGAAAGGGGCGAGGAAACATTCAGTACTTC. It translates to CASSQEARKGRGNIQYF.

Here the CDR3 reads CASSQDRGARRDTQYF. CDR3 DNA: TGTGCCAGCAGCCAAGACCGCGGTGCCCGAAGAGATACCCAGTACTTC. V is TRBV3-1 (or the pseudogene TRBV3-2) and J is TRBJ2-5; D uncertain. The V end lost 0 bases, the J end lost 8 bases, and 19 bases lay between the germline ends. The CDR3 length is 16 residues. CDR1 is LGHDT and CDR2 is YNNKEL in the germline V gene (reference sequence).

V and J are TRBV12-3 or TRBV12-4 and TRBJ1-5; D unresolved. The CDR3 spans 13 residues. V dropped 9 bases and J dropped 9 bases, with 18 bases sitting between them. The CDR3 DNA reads TGTGCCAGTTCCTGGTTACGCGCGGGGCCCCAGCATTTT. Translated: CASSWLRAGPQHF.

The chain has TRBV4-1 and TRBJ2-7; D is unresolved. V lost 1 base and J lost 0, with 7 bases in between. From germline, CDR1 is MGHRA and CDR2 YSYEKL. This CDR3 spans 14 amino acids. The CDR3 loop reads CASSQGGNSYEQYF. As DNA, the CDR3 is TGCGCCAGCAGCCAAGGGGGAAACTCCTACGAGCAGTACTTC.

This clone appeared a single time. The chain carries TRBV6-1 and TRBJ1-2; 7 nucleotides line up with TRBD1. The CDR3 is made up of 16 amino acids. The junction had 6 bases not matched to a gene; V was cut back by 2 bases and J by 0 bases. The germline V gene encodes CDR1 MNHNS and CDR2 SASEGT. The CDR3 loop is CASSELGTASNYGYTF. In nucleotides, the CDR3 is TGTGCCAGCAGTGAATTGGGGACAGCTTCTAACTATGGCTACACCTTC.

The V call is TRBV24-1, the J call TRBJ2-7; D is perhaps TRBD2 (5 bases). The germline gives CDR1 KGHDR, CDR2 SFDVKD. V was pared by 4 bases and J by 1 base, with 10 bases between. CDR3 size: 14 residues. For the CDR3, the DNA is TGTGCCACCAGTGACGCCGGGGATTCCTACGAGCAGTACTTC. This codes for CATSDAGDSYEQYF.

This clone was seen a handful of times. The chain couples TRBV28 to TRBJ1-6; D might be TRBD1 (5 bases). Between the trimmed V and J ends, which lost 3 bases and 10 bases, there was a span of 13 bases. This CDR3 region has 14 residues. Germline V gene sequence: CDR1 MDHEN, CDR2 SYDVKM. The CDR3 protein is CASSFVREGSPLHF. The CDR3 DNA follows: TGTGCCAGCAGTTTCGTCAGGGAGGGATCACCCCTCCACTTT.

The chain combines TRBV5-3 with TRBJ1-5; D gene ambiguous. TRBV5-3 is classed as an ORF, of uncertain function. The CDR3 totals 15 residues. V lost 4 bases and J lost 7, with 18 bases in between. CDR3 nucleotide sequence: TGTGCCAGAAGCCTATTACCGGGATCGGGCCAGCCCCAGCATTTT. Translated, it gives CARSLLPGSGQPQHF.

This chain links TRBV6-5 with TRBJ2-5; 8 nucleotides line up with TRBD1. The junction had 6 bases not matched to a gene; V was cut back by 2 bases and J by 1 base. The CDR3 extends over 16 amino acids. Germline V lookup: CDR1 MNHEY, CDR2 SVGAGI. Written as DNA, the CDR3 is TGTGCCAGCAGTTACACGGACAGGGCGACCCAAGAGACCCAGTACTTC. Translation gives CASSYTDRATQETQYF.

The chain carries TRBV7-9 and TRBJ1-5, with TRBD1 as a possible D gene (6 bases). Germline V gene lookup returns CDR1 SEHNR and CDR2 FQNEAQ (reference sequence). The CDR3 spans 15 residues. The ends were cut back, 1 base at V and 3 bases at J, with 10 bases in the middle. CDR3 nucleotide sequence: TGTGCCAGCAGCTTAGAGGGACACCACAATCAGCCCCAGCATTTT. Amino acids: CASSLEGHHNQPQHF.

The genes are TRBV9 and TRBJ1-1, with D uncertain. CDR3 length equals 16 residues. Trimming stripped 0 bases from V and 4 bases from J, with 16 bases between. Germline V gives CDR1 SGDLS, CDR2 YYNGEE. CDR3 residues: CASSVGNVPWGTEAFF. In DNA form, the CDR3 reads TGTGCCAGCAGCGTAGGTAACGTCCCATGGGGCACTGAAGCTTTCTTT.

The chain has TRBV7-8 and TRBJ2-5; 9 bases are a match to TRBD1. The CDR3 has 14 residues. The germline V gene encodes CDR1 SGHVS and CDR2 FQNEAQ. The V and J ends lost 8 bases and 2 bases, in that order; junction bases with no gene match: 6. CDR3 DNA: TGTGCCAGCCGATCCGACAGGGGGCAAGAGACCCAGTACTTC. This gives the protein CASRSDRGQETQYF.

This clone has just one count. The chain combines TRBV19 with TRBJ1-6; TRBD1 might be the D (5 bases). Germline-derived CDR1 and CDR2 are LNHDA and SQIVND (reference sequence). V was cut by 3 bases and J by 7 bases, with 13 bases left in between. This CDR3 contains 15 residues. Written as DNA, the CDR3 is TGTGCCAGTAGTATCTTGGATCAGGGCAATTCACCCCTCCACTTT. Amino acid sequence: CASSILDQGNSPLHF.

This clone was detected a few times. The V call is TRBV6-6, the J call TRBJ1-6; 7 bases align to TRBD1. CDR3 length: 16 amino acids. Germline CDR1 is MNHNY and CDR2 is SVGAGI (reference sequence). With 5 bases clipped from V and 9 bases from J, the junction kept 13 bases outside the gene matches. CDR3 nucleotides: TGTGCCAGCAGTCCCCTGGGGGCAGGGGGGTCTTCACCCCTCCACTTT. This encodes CASSPLGAGGSSPLHF.

In DNA, the CDR3 is TGTGCCATCAGTGTCGGGACAGGGGGTTCTGAAGCTTTCTTT. Translating it yields CAISVGTGGSEAFF. V usage is TRBV10-3 and J usage is TRBJ1-1, with TRBD1 identical over 11 bases. Germline trimming cut 4 bases from V and 6 bases from J; bases unmatched to any gene: 4. The CDR3 runs 14 residues. Per germline, CDR1 ENHRY and CDR2 SYGVKD.

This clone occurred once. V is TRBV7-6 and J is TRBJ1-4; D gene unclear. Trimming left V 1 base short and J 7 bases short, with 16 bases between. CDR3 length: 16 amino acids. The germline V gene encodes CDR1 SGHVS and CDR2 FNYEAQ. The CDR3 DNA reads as TGTGCCAGCAGCTTAGATCCAGGATCGGTTCGTGAAAAACTGTTTTTT. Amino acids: CASSLDPGSVREKLFF.

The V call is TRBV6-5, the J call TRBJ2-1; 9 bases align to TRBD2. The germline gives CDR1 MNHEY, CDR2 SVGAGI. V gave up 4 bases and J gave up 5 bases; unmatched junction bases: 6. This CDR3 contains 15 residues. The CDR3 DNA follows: TGTGCCAGCAGTTCTTGGGCGGGGGGGAACAATGAGCAGTTCTTC. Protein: CASSSWAGGNNEQFF.

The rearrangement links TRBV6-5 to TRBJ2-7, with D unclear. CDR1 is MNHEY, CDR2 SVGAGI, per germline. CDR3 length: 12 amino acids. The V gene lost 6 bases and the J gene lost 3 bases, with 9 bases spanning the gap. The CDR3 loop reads CASRKDGYEQYF. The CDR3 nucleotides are TGTGCCAGCAGGAAAGACGGCTACGAGCAGTACTTC.